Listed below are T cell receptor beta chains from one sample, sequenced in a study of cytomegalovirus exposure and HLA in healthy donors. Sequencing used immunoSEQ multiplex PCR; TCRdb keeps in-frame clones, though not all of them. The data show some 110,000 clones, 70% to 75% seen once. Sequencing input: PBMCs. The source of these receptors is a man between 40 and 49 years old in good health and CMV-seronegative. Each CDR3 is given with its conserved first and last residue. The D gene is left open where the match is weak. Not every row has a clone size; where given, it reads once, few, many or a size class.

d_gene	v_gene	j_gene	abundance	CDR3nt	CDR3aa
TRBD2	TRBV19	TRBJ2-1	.	TGTGCCAGTAGTATAGATCTAGGACTAGCTTACAATGAGCAGTTCTTC	CASSIDLGLAYNEQFF
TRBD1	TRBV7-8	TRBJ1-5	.	TGTGCCAGCAGCAAAGACGACAGGGACAATCAGCCCCAGCATTTT	CASSKDDRDNQPQHF
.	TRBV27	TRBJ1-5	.	TGTGCCAGCAGTTTAGCGAATCAGCCCCAGCATTTT	CASSLANQPQHF
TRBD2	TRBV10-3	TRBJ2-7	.	TGTGCCATCAGTGAACCGAGCGGGAACTACGAGCAGTACTTC	CAISEPSGNYEQYF
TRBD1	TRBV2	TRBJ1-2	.	TGTGCCAGCAGGAGGCCTCCAGGACAGGGGGATGGCTACACCTTC	CASRRPPGQGDGYTF
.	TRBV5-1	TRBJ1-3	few	TGCGCCAGCAGTCCTTCAGCGGCTTCGGGAAACACCATATATTTT	CASSPSAASGNTIYF
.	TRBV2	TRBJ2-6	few	TGTGCCAGCAGTGAACAGGACTCTGGGGCCAACGTCCTGACTTTC	CASSEQDSGANVLTF
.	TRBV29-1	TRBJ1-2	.	TGCAGCGTTGATCAGGGTCTCGCGGGCTACACCTTC	CSVDQGLAGYTF
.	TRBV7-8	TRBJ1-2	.	TGTGCCAGCAGCGCCAGGGAGGGGAACTATGGCTACACCTTC	CASSAREGNYGYTF
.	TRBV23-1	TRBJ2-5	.	TGCGCCAGCAGTCCGGGTAGGAGGTCGGAGACCCAGTACTTC	CASSPGRRSETQYF
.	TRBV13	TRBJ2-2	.	TGTGCCAGCAGCTTAGGAGACAGGCTGGGCGGGGAGCTGTTTTTT	CASSLGDRLGGELFF
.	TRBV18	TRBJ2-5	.	TGTGCCAGCTCACCACCTTCAGGGGCAATTCAAGAGACCCAGTACTTC	CASSPPSGAIQETQYF
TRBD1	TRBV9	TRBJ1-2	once	TGTGCCAGCAGCGCCTCGGGACAGATGGTAATCTATGGCTACACCTTC	CASSASGQMVIYGYTF
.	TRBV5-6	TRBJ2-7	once	TGTGCCAGCAGCTTGGTGCCGGGAAACGAGCAGTACTTC	CASSLVPGNEQYF
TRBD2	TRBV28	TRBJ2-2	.	TGTGCCAGCAGTTTGAGCGGGGGGGTGCTCACCGGGGAGCTGTTTTTT	CASSLSGGVLTGELFF
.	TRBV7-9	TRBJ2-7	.	TGTGCCAGCAGCTTAGGAGACAGTAGCTCCTACGAGCAGTACTTC	CASSLGDSSSYEQYF
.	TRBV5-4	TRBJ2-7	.	TGTGCCAGCAGCTCGGGGGGCAGGACCTACGAGCAGTACTTC	CASSSGGRTYEQYF
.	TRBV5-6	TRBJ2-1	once	TGTGCCAGCAGCTTGGCGGACTACCTCCCGATGCAGTTCTTC	CASSLADYLPMQFF
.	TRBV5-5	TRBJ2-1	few	TGTGCCAGCAGCTTGTCGCCAGGGCGGAATGAGCAGTTCTTC	CASSLSPGRNEQFF
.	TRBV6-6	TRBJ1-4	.	TGTGCCAGCAGTTACTGGGGAGGTGGTGAAAAACTGTTTTTT	CASSYWGGGEKLFF
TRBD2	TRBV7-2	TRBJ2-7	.	TGTGCCAGCAGCTTAGCGGGACTAGCATTCGAGCAGTACTTC	CASSLAGLAFEQYF
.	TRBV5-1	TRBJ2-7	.	TGCGCCAGCAGCTTGGAGGGCCAGGGTTTATCCTACGAGCAGTACTTC	CASSLEGQGLSYEQYF
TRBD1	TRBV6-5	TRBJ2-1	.	TGTGCCAGCAGTTATTACGGGACAGGGGGAAATGAGCAGTTCTTC	CASSYYGTGGNEQFF
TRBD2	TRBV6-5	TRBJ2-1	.	TGTGCCAGCAGTTACGCCGGGACTAGCGGGAGAAATGAGCAGTTCTTC	CASSYAGTSGRNEQFF
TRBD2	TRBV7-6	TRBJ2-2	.	TGTGCCAGCAGCTTATTCGGCGGGAGGGCCTTGTCCGGGGAGCTGTTTTTT	CASSLFGGRALSGELFF
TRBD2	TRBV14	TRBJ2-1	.	TGTGCCAGCAGCCAAGAGGTTTTAGCGGGCACCTACAATGAGCAGTTCTTC	CASSQEVLAGTYNEQFF
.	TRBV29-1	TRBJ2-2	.	TGCAGCGTTAGGGAGTTAAAAAAGTGGGAGCTGTTTTTT	CSVRELKKWELFF
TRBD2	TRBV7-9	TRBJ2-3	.	TGTTCCAGCAGCTTAGCGGGGGGACGGGCGCAGTATTTT	CSSSLAGGRAQYF
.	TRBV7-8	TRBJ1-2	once	TGTGCCAGCAGCTTACTGGCGGGGGGCCGGGGCTACACCTTC	CASSLLAGGRGYTF
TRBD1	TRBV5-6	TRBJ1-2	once	TGTGCCAGCAGACAAGAGGGGGCGGGCTATGGCTACACCTTC	CASRQEGAGYGYTF
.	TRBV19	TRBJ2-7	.	TGTGCCAGTAGGGAGGGGTACGGAGGGTTCTACGAGCAGTACTTC	CASREGYGGFYEQYF
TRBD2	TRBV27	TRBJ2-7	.	TGTGCCAGCAGTTTATTTCGGGGGGCCTACGAGCAGTACTTC	CASSLFRGAYEQYF
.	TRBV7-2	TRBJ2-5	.	TGTGCCAGCAGCTTAGTGGTCAGGGGACGAGAGACCCAGTACTTC	CASSLVVRGRETQYF
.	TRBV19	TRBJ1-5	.	TGTGCCAGTAGTATAGGGGGCAGGGGAAGCAATCAGCCCCAGCATTTT	CASSIGGRGSNQPQHF
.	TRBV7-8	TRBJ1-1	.	TGTGCCAGCAGCTTAGCGACCGCAGGGGTGAACACTGAAGCTTTCTTT	CASSLATAGVNTEAFF
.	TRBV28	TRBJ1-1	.	TGTGCCAGCAGTTTAATCCCCGGGACTTCCGACGGTAGCACTGAAGCTTTCTTT	CASSLIPGTSDGSTEAFF
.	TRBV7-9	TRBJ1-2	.	TGTGCCAGCAGCTTAGGGGGGGTAGCTAACTATGGCTACACCTTC	CASSLGGVANYGYTF
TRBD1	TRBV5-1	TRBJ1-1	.	TGCGCCAGCAGCTGGGGAGGACAGGGAACTCTAGGGACTGAAGCTTTCTTT	CASSWGGQGTLGTEAFF
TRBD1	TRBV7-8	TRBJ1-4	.	TGTGCCAGCAGCCAGACCGGGACAGGAGGTGAAAAACTGTTTTTT	CASSQTGTGGEKLFF
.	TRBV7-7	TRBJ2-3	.	TGTGCTAGCAGCTCCGGCGGGGCGGGCACAGATACGCAGTATTTT	CASSSGGAGTDTQYF
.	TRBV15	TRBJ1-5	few	TGTGCCACCAGCAGAGTTCGCGGGGCAGCCGTCAATCAGCCCCAGCATTTT	CATSRVRGAAVNQPQHF
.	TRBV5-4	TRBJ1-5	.	TGTGCCAGCAGCTTAGGTCGGGGGTTTGGGTTGAATAGCAATCAGCCCCAGCATTTT	CASSLGRGFGLNSNQPQHF
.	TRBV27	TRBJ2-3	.	TGTGCCAGCAGTCTTACGGGAGAACAAGATACGCAGTATTTT	CASSLTGEQDTQYF
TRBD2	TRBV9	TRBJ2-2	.	TGTGCCAGCAGCACCTTTAGCGGGGGGGAACCAGTCGGGGAGCTGTTTTTT	CASSTFSGGEPVGELFF
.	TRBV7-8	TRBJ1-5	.	TGTGCCAGCAGCTTCCTCTGGGAGAGCAATCAGCCCCAGCATTTT	CASSFLWESNQPQHF
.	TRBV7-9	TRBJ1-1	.	TGTGCCAGCAGCCCCCGGGACTTAGGAAACACTGAAGCTTTCTTT	CASSPRDLGNTEAFF
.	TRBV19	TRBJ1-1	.	TGTGCCAGTAGTATCGACCTAGGTGGGAGTAGGAACACTGAAGCTTTCTTT	CASSIDLGGSRNTEAFF
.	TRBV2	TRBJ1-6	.	TGTGCCAACAAGCGTGGAATCAATTCACCCCTCCACTTT	CANKRGINSPLHF
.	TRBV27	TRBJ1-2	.	TGTGCCAGCAGTGGAACAGGGTGGGCGGCTAACTATGGCTACACCTTC	CASSGTGWAANYGYTF
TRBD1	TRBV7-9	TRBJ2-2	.	TGTGCCAGCAGCCGGGACAGGGTCACCGGGGAGCTGTTTTTT	CASSRDRVTGELFF
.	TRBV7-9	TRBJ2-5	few	TGTGCCAGCAGCCAGGGGCCAGAGACCCAGTACTTC	CASSQGPETQYF
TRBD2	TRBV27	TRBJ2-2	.	TGTGCCAGCAGTTTATTCAGCAGGGGTTCTAGCGGGAGACGTGACGGGGAGCTGTTTTTT	CASSLFSRGSSGRRDGELFF
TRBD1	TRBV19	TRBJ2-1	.	TGTGCCAGTGAGGGGGCGGACAATGAGCAGTTCTTC	CASEGADNEQFF
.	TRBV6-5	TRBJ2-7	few	TGTGCCAGCAGTTACCGCGTAGCCTCCTACGAGCAGTACTTC	CASSYRVASYEQYF
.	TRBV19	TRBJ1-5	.	TGTGCCAGTAGTATAGAAACAGATTATCAGCCCCAGCATTTT	CASSIETDYQPQHF
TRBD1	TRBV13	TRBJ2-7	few	TGTGCCAGCAGCCGCCACGGGACAGGGTCCTACGAGCAGTACTTC	CASSRHGTGSYEQYF
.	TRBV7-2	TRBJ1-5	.	TGTGCCAGCAGCTCCGCGACATATAGCAATCAGCCCCAGCATTTT	CASSSATYSNQPQHF
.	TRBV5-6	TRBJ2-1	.	TGTGCCAGCAGCTTGGTTCATGGTGGACACTTCAATGAGCAGTTCTTC	CASSLVHGGHFNEQFF